The 6 T cell receptor beta chains below all came from one sample that was sequenced in a study of shared clonotypes between healthy human individuals. Selected positively for CCR7 and CD45RO-negative, naive CD8 cells excluded terminally differentiated effector memory CD45RA+ cells. Here immunoSEQ multiplex PCR was the method, and the copy in TCRdb shows in-frame clones only, minus some. The sample yields around 640,000 clones, approximately 96% seen once. Material: naive CD8+ T cells sorted from blood. These receptors all come from a woman under 40 in good health.

The chain combines TRBV11-2 with TRBJ2-5, with D uncertain. V was shortened by 0 bases and J by 1 base, with 18 bases between the two germline ends. The germline CDR1 and CDR2 sequences are SGHAT and FQNNGV. The CDR3 is 18 residues long. The CDR3 spells CASSLDSPSAGVQETQYF. The DNA of the CDR3 is TGTGCCAGCAGCTTAGATAGTCCCTCCGCCGGAGTCCAAGAGACCCAGTACTTC. Full variable domain (rest looked up from reference TRBV11-2 and TRBJ2-5): EAGVAQSPRYKIIEKRQSVAFWCNPISGHATLYWYQQILGQGPKLLIQFQNNGVVDDSQLPKDRFSAERLKGVDSTLKIQPAKLEDSAVYLCASSLDSPSAGVQETQYFGPGTRLLVL.

The chain couples TRBV28 to TRBJ2-1, with TRBD2 matching over 12 bases. Germline V gene lookup returns CDR1 MDHEN and CDR2 SYDVKM. The trim removed 3 bases at V and 2 bases at J, leaving 26 bases unmatched. The CDR3 spans 24 residues. The CDR3 DNA reads TGTGCCAGCAGTTTTCTCCTACCAAAACAGGGGTCTAGCGGGAGGGACGGACCCTACAATGAGCAGTTCTTC. This gives the protein CASSFLLPKQGSSGRDGPYNEQFF. The variable domain in full, completed from reference TRBV28 and TRBJ2-1, reads DVKVTQSSRYLVKRTGEKVFLECVQDMDHENMFWYRQDPGLGLRLIYFSYDVKMKEKGDIPEGYSVSREKKERFSLILESASTNQTSMYLCASSFLLPKQGSSGRDGPYNEQFFGPGTRLTVL.

V and J are TRBV10-3 and TRBJ2-2; the D gene is possibly TRBD1 (6 bases). The CDR3 contains 14 residues. V was pared by 8 bases and J by 2 bases, with 12 bases between. Germline V gene lookup returns CDR1 ENHRY and CDR2 SYGVKD. The CDR3 reads CAIGDTLNTGELFF. Here the CDR3 DNA reads TGTGCCATCGGGGACACCCTAAACACCGGGGAGCTGTTTTTT.

The sample holds a few counts of this clone. This chain uses TRBV19 with TRBJ1-1; D not certain. The V gene lost 3 bases and the J gene lost 0 bases, with 5 bases spanning the gap. The CDR3 sequence is 13 residues long. In germline, CDR1 is LNHDA, CDR2 SQIVND (reference sequence). The DNA for the CDR3 is TGTGCCAGTAGTATTTGGCTGAACACTGAAGCTTTCTTT. Its translation is CASSIWLNTEAFF.

This sequence joins TRBV27 and TRBJ2-7, with D tentatively TRBD2 (5 bases). V was trimmed by 5 bases and J by 0 bases, leaving 14 bases between them. CDR1 is MNHEY and CDR2 is SMNVEV in the germline V gene (reference sequence). The CDR3 consists of 15 residues. This CDR3 reads CASSGPGLGSYEQYF. Written as DNA, the CDR3 is TGTGCCAGCAGTGGCCCGGGGTTAGGCTCCTACGAGCAGTACTTC.

The rearrangement joins TRBV7-9 to TRBJ2-7; 10 bases are a match to TRBD2. CDR1 is SEHNR, CDR2 FQNEAQ, per germline (reference sequence). CDR3 size: 16 residues. The trim removed 2 bases at V and 5 bases at J, leaving 9 bases unmatched. CDR3: CASSLIGASGSDEQYF. In nucleotides, the CDR3 is TGTGCCAGCAGCTTAATAGGGGCTAGCGGGAGTGACGAGCAGTACTTC.